These T cell receptor beta chains were read from a single sample in a study of beta chain features in type 1 diabetes. Assay used: immunoSEQ multiplex PCR; TCRdb lists only in-frame clones, some missing. Of hundreds of thousands of clones listed, 10% to 15% are singletons. Sequences were obtained from naive CD4+ T cells from blood. These receptors were obtained from a young man with type 1 diabetes. CDR3s include the opening cysteine and the closing phenylalanine or tryptophan. The order of the fields is V gene, clone size, D gene, J gene, CDR3 protein, CDR3 DNA. The D gene is left open where the match is weak. Size tells how often a clone was seen (once, few, many) or the class of an expanded clone, and some rows leave it out.

v_gene: TRBV2; abundance: .; d_gene: .; j_gene: TRBJ2-7; CDR3aa: CASREVGYGPYEQYF; CDR3nt: TGTGCCAGCAGGGAGGTGGGGTATGGCCCCTACGAGCAGTACTTC
v_gene: TRBV27; abundance: few; d_gene: TRBD2; j_gene: TRBJ2-3; CDR3aa: CASGEREGDTQYF; CDR3nt: TGTGCCAGCGGCGAAAGGGAGGGGGATACGCAGTATTTT
v_gene: TRBV28; abundance: .; d_gene: .; j_gene: TRBJ1-2; CDR3aa: CASSLGVYGYTF; CDR3nt: TGTGCCAGCAGTTTAGGGGTCTATGGCTACACCTTC
v_gene: TRBV27; abundance: .; d_gene: .; j_gene: TRBJ1-1; CDR3aa: CASVQAQGRTEAFF; CDR3nt: TGTGCCAGCGTTCAAGCCCAGGGTAGAACTGAAGCTTTCTTT
v_gene: TRBV4-1; abundance: .; d_gene: .; j_gene: TRBJ1-2; CDR3aa: CASTSGGGSYGYTF; CDR3nt: TGCGCCAGCACCTCAGGAGGGGGATCCTATGGCTACACCTTC
v_gene: TRBV20-1; abundance: few; d_gene: .; j_gene: TRBJ2-1; CDR3aa: CSVDTYNEQFF; CDR3nt: TGCAGTGTCGATACCTACAATGAGCAGTTCTTC
v_gene: TRBV2; abundance: .; d_gene: .; j_gene: TRBJ2-5; CDR3aa: CASREPEETQYF; CDR3nt: TGTGCCAGCAGGGAACCGGAGGAGACCCAGTACTTC
v_gene: TRBV6-5; abundance: few; d_gene: .; j_gene: TRBJ2-5; CDR3aa: CASSYSPEETQYF; CDR3nt: TGTGCCAGCAGTTACTCACCCGAAGAGACCCAGTACTTC
v_gene: TRBV27; abundance: few; d_gene: .; j_gene: TRBJ1-5; CDR3aa: CASSLGRGTGPQHF; CDR3nt: TGTGCCAGCAGTTTAGGGAGGGGAACGGGACCCCAGCATTTT
v_gene: TRBV27; abundance: .; d_gene: TRBD1; j_gene: TRBJ1-1; CDR3aa: CASSLVTGGLNTEAFF; CDR3nt: TGTGCCAGCAGTTTAGTGACAGGGGGCCTGAACACTGAAGCTTTCTTT
v_gene: TRBV25-1; abundance: .; d_gene: TRBD1; j_gene: TRBJ2-7; CDR3aa: CASSEYLQGAYEQYF; CDR3nt: TGTGCCAGCAGTGAATATCTCCAGGGGGCCTACGAGCAGTACTTC
v_gene: TRBV5-1; abundance: .; d_gene: .; j_gene: TRBJ2-7; CDR3aa: CASSLAVSPEQYF; CDR3nt: TGCGCCAGCAGCTTGGCGGTCAGCCCCGAGCAGTACTTC
v_gene: TRBV6-1; abundance: .; d_gene: .; j_gene: TRBJ2-6; CDR3aa: CASSEEVSALGANVLTF; CDR3nt: TGTGCCAGCAGTGAAGAAGTTTCCGCTCTGGGGGCCAACGTCCTGACTTTC